The rows below give T cell receptor beta chains drawn from one sample of a study of neurological immune-mediated disorders. Via MiXCR, TCRdb re-called the 5' RACE reads, giving one row per CDR3 protein. Seen here are roughly 38,000 distinct CDR3 sequences, 6% to 8.5% observed once, and the top ten hold roughly 4.4%. The sample was PBMCs. These receptors were taken from a woman aged 40 to 55 in good health. Each CDR3 is given with its conserved first and last residue. Each record gives: clone size, J gene, V gene, D gene, CDR3 protein, CDR3 DNA. The D gene is left open where the match is weak. Rows give clone size only sometimes, using once, few, many, or a class for an expanded clone.

>many|TRBJ1-5|TRBV5-5|-
CASSFPDGPAHF
TGTGCCAGCAGCTTCCCCGACGGCCCGGCGCATTTT
>many|TRBJ2-1|TRBV24-1|TRBD2
CATSGQTSGASNEQFF
TGTGCCACCAGTGGACAAACTAGCGGAGCCTCCAATGAGCAGTTCTTC
>-|TRBJ2-5|TRBV7-7|-
CASSLAGVSQETQYF
TGTGCTAGCAGCTTAGCTGGTGTGAGCCAAGAGACCCAGTACTTC
>many|TRBJ2-7|TRBV5-1|TRBD1
CASSTGQGSHEQYF
TGCGCCAGCAGCACCGGACAGGGTTCCCACGAGCAGTACTTC
>many|TRBJ2-1|TRBV5-1|-
CASSFGGSNEQFF
TGCGCCAGCAGCTTTGGGGGAAGCAATGAGCAGTTCTTC
>few|TRBJ1-5|TRBV6-4|-
CASSESSSNQPQHF
TGTGCCAGCAGTGAATCGAGTAGCAATCAGCCCCAGCATTTT
>many|TRBJ2-3|TRBV12-3/TRBV12-4|TRBD2
CASSLAVSTDTQYF
TGTGCCAGCAGTCTAGCGGTTAGCACAGATACGCAGTATTTT
>many|TRBJ2-3|TRBV29-1|-
CSVTGVSTDTQYF
TGCAGCGTGACGGGCGTTTCCACAGATACGCAGTATTTT
>many|TRBJ2-1|TRBV25-1|-
CASSEKLGGHYNEQFF
TGTGCCAGCAGTGAAAAGCTTGGTGGCCACTACAATGAGCAGTTCTTC
>-|TRBJ1-1|TRBV5-1|-
CASSLGRRGNTEAFF
TGCGCCAGCAGCCTGGGGCGCAGGGGGAACACTGAAGCTTTCTTT
>many|TRBJ2-3|TRBV29-1|-
CSVGAGTVSDTQYF
TGCAGCGTTGGGGCGGGGACCGTCAGCGATACGCAGTATTTT
>many|TRBJ2-5|TRBV20-1|-
CSARGLGGETQYF
TGCAGTGCTAGGGGTCTCGGCGGGGAGACCCAGTACTTC
>medium-sized|TRBJ2-5|TRBV27|-
CASSLGETQYF
TGTGCCAGCAGCCTGGGCGAGACCCAGTACTTC
>many|TRBJ2-7|TRBV5-1|-
CASSLGTEQYF
TGCGCCAGCAGCCTAGGGACCGAGCAGTACTTC
>many|TRBJ1-1|TRBV6-5|-
CASSYGWQGRTFF
TGTGCCAGCAGTTACGGGTGGCAGGGTAGGACTTTCTTT
>many|TRBJ1-4|TRBV6-5|-
CAMQATNEKLFF
TGTGCCATGCAGGCTACTAATGAAAAACTGTTTTTT
>many|TRBJ2-7|TRBV4-1|-
CASSLTQGENYEQYF
TGCGCCAGCAGCCTCACACAGGGAGAGAACTACGAGCAGTACTTC
>many|TRBJ2-3|TRBV7-9|TRBD2
CASRLLSGGTDTQYF
TGTGCCAGCAGGTTACTCAGCGGGGGCACAGATACGCAGTATTTT
>many|TRBJ2-2|TRBV5-1|-
CASSWGPGMDTGELFF
TGCGCCAGCAGCTGGGGTCCGGGTATGGACACCGGGGAGCTGTTTTTT
>many|TRBJ2-2|TRBV3-1|-
CASSQDRNRFTGELFF
TGTGCCAGCAGCCAAGATAGGAACAGGTTCACCGGGGAGCTGTTTTTT
>many|TRBJ1-1|TRBV29-1|-
CSVPGTLNTEAFF
TGCAGCGTTCCGGGGACCTTGAACACTGAAGCTTTCTTT
>many|TRBJ2-5|TRBV6-5|TRBD2
CASTGGGGARETQYF
TGTGCCAGCACCGGCGGGGGGGGGGCGAGGGAGACCCAGTACTTC
>many|TRBJ2-1|TRBV27|-
CASSPGGPYNEQFF
TGTGCCAGCAGTCCTGGGGGGCCGTACAATGAGCAGTTCTTC
>many|TRBJ1-1|TRBV5-1|-
CASSLEGGSNTEAFF
TGCGCCAGCAGCTTGGAGGGGGGTTCGAACACTGAAGCTTTCTTT
>many|TRBJ2-1|TRBV4-1|-
CASSQEGNEQFF
TGTGCCAGCAGCCAGGAGGGTAATGAGCAGTTCTTC
>-|TRBJ2-1|TRBV7-9|-
CASSDLGPYNEQFF
TGTGCCAGCAGCGACCTTGGGCCCTACAATGAGCAGTTCTTC
>many|TRBJ1-1|TRBV27|-
CASSLFGNTEAFF
TGTGCCAGCAGTTTATTCGGGAACACTGAAGCTTTCTTT
>many|TRBJ2-1|TRBV3-1|-
CASRAKQGKNYNEQFF
TGTGCCAGCAGGGCTAAACAGGGTAAGAACTACAATGAGCAGTTCTTC
>many|TRBJ2-5|TRBV24-1|-
CATSDLQQETQYF
TGTGCCACCAGTGATTTGCAGCAAGAGACCCAGTACTTC
>many|TRBJ1-2|TRBV7-2|-
CASRPRTGLGYGYTF
TGTGCCAGCAGACCCAGAACAGGGCTGGGGTATGGCTACACCTTC
>many|TRBJ1-3|TRBV7-2|-
CASSARVRSGNTIYF
TGTGCCAGCAGCGCCAGGGTCCGGTCTGGAAACACCATATATTTT
>many|TRBJ1-2|TRBV4-1|-
CASSQDRGGNYGYTF
TGCGCCAGCAGCCAAGATAGGGGAGGGAACTATGGCTACACCTTC
>many|TRBJ2-5|TRBV9|-
CASSVEGLVETQYF
TGTGCCAGCAGCGTAGAGGGGTTGGTGGAGACCCAGTACTTC
>many|TRBJ2-3|TRBV9|-
CASSVEGLTTDTQYF
TGTGCCAGCAGCGTAGAAGGCCTAACCACAGATACGCAGTATTTT
>many|TRBJ1-1|TRBV5-6|-
CASSFFGGTKSNTEAFF
TGTGCCAGCAGCTTCTTCGGAGGGACAAAGTCGAACACTGAAGCTTTCTTT
>many|TRBJ2-1|TRBV11-3|-
CASSLGGEQFF
TGTGCCAGCAGCCTGGGTGGTGAGCAGTTCTTC
>many|TRBJ2-7|TRBV6-1|TRBD1
CASSERGQGQSYEQYF
TGTGCCAGCAGTGAACGCGGACAGGGCCAATCCTACGAGCAGTACTTC
>many|TRBJ2-5|TRBV20-1|-
CSAPEGGQKTQYF
TGCAGTGCCCCGGAAGGGGGGCAAAAGACCCAGTACTTC
>many|TRBJ2-7|TRBV28|TRBD1
CASSQYRGTYEQYF
TGTGCCAGCAGCCAGTACAGGGGGACCTACGAGCAGTACTTC
>many|TRBJ2-7|TRBV27|TRBD2
CASSLLAGGYEQYF
TGTGCCAGCAGTTTATTAGCGGGAGGGTACGAGCAGTACTTC
>many|TRBJ1-1|TRBV5-1|-
CASNLNLGDTEAFF
TGCGCCAGCAACCTAAACTTGGGAGACACTGAAGCTTTCTTT
>many|TRBJ2-4|TRBV2|-
CASSEAGTLVPF
TGTGCCAGCAGTGAAGCCGGGACACTGGTGCCCTTC
>many|TRBJ2-1|TRBV20-1|-
CSGSDWNEQFF
TGCAGTGGTTCGGACTGGAATGAGCAGTTCTTC
>many|TRBJ1-6|TRBV12-3/TRBV12-4|TRBD1
CASSSGDRDSPLHF
TGTGCCAGCAGCTCCGGGGACAGGGATTCACCCCTCCACTTT
>many|TRBJ1-2|TRBV7-2|-
CASSLGVGIYGYTF
TGTGCCAGCAGCTTAGGGGTCGGAATCTATGGCTACACCTTC
>many|TRBJ1-5|TRBV29-1|-
CSAQGEGHQPQHF
TGCAGCGCCCAAGGGGAGGGCCACCAGCCCCAGCATTTT
>many|TRBJ1-1|TRBV6-5|TRBD1
CASSYQDRVGAFF
TGTGCCAGCAGTTACCAAGACAGGGTTGGAGCTTTCTTT
>many|TRBJ2-1|TRBV4-1|TRBD2
CASSSLTSGNNEQFF
TGCGCCAGCAGCTCTTTGACTAGCGGAAACAATGAGCAGTTCTTC
>many|TRBJ2-7|TRBV6-5|-
CASSPLLQRVLYEQYF
TGTGCCAGCAGTCCCCTACTCCAACGAGTCCTATACGAGCAGTACTTC
>many|TRBJ1-4|TRBV7-3|-
CASSLNPNGPNEKLFF
TGTGCCAGCAGCTTAAACCCAAACGGACCTAATGAAAAACTGTTTTTT
>many|TRBJ2-2|TRBV3-1|-
CASSRPGLSTGELFF
TGTGCCAGCAGCCGACCGGGGCTGAGCACCGGGGAGCTGTTTTTT
>many|TRBJ2-7|TRBV6-5|TRBD2
CASSYTGTSELTYEQYF
TGTGCCAGCAGTTACACTGGGACTAGCGAACTAACCTACGAGCAGTACTTC
>many|TRBJ2-6|TRBV24-1|-
CATSVGANVLTF
TGTGCCACCAGTGTCGGGGCCAACGTCCTGACTTTC
>many|TRBJ2-5|TRBV18|TRBD2
CASSLGLAGGRNQETQYF
TGTGCCAGCTCCCTCGGACTAGCGGGAGGGCGTAACCAAGAGACCCAGTACTTC